A single sample is the source of the 13 T cell receptor beta chains below, sequenced in a study of T cells in Graves' hyperthyroidism and ophthalmopathy. It was RNA transcripts that yielded the amplified TCR beta CDR3 regions. The HTBI set primed first-round TCR CDR3 RT-PCR. Via MiXCR, TCRdb re-called the multiplex PCR reads, giving one row per CDR3 protein. Of around 600,000 distinct CDR3 sequences in the sample, roughly 15% are singletons; the top ten hold about 12%. The sequencing input was blood. These receptors all come from a woman in her fifties or sixties with Graves' ophthalmopathy.

This clonotype appeared a few times. The V gene is TRBV29-1, the J gene TRBJ2-1; tentatively, D is TRBD1 or TRBD2 (6 bases each). V lost 0 bases and J 7 bases, leaving 19 bases between the germline ends. The germline gives CDR1 SQVTM, CDR2 ANQGSEA. This CDR3 region has 16 residues. The CDR3: CSVEEGAAGWGNEQFF. The DNA for the CDR3 is TGCAGCGTTGAAGAGGGGGCCGCGGGATGGGGGAATGAGCAGTTCTTC.

This clonotype was detected only a few times. This chain connects TRBV5-1 to TRBJ1-2; tentatively, D is TRBD1 (5 bases). The CDR3 loop spans 14 amino acids. Germline values: CDR1 SGHRS, CDR2 YFSETQ. V lost 0 bases and J 2 bases, leaving 8 bases between the germline ends. The CDR3 bases are TGCGCCAGCAGCTTGGGGAGGGGCAACTATGGCTACACCTTC. It specifies CASSLGRGNYGYTF.

This clonotype was observed many times. This chain uses TRBV28 with TRBJ2-4; tentatively, D is TRBD1 (6 bases). Trimming removed 8 bases at V and 1 base at J, with 18 bases between. Germline V lookup: CDR1 MDHEN, CDR2 SYDVKM. The CDR3 loop spans 16 amino acids. The CDR3 DNA reads as TGTGCCAGCTTTGCAGCAGGGGCGTTTGCCAAAAACATTCAGTACTTC. Protein sequence: CASFAAGAFAKNIQYF.

This clonotype was counted ten times or more. V usage is TRBV2 and J usage is TRBJ2-3, with TRBD2 as a possible D gene (5 bases). The CDR3 covers 14 residues. Germline V gives CDR1 SNHLY, CDR2 FYNNEI. V lost 6 bases and J 12 bases, leaving 22 bases between the germline ends. The CDR3 coding sequence is TGTGCCAGCAGCGCGGAGGTGTTTTTCATATCACAGTATTTT. It is translated as CASSAEVFFISQYF.

Ten or more counts support this clonotype. The chain carries TRBV29-1 and TRBJ2-7; maybe TRBD1 (7 bases). V lost 4 bases to trimming and J lost 4 bases, with 20 bases between them. This CDR3 has 15 amino acids. Germline CDR1 and CDR2: SQVTM and ANQGSEA. The CDR3 DNA follows: TGCAGCGTTGGGGTTCCAGGGGGGTTAACGTACGAGCAGTACTTC. Protein product: CSVGVPGGLTYEQYF.

This chain uses TRBV19 with TRBJ2-1; D remains unclear. The CDR3 is 12 amino acids. The V end was cut by 3 bases, the J end by 9 bases, with 9 bases between. In germline, CDR1 is LNHDA, CDR2 SQIVND (reference sequence). Here the CDR3 reads CASSIRPGEQFF. The DNA of the CDR3 is TGTGCCAGTAGTATCCGACCGGGTGAGCAGTTCTTC. Complete variable domain (other parts from reference TRBV19 and TRBJ2-1): DGGITQSPKYLFRKEGQNVTLSCEQNLNHDAMYWYRQDPGQGLRLIYYSQIVNDFQKGDIAEGYSVSREKKESFPLTVTSAQKNPTAFYLCASSIRPGEQFFGPGTRLTVL.

The V gene is TRBV5-1, the J gene TRBJ2-3, with 11 bases that match TRBD2. The V and J ends lost 5 bases and 4 bases, in that order; junction bases with no gene match: 12. This CDR3 comprises 17 residues. CDR1 and CDR2 (germline): SGHRS, YFSETQ. CDR3: CASSLRGTSGSADTQYF. The CDR3 nucleotides are TGCGCCAGCAGTCTTCGGGGTACTAGCGGGAGCGCAGATACGCAGTATTTT. The whole variable domain, filled in from reference TRBV5-1 and TRBJ2-3, reads KAGVTQTPRYLIKTRGQQVTLSCSPISGHRSVSWYQQTPGQGLQFLFEYFSETQRNKGNFPGRFSGRQFSNSRSEMNVSTLELGDSALYLCASSLRGTSGSADTQYFGPGTRLTVL.

This clonotype has ten or more counts. This sequence joins TRBV28 and TRBJ1-2, with 8 bases that match TRBD1. Germline values: CDR1 MDHEN, CDR2 SYDVKM. The CDR3 is 13 residues long. The trim removed 5 bases at V and 4 bases at J, leaving 3 bases unmatched. CDR3 loop: CASSPGQGYGYTF. The CDR3 bases are TGTGCCAGCAGTCCCGGACAGGGCTATGGCTACACCTTC.

This clonotype was seen more than once but under ten times. The chain is built from TRBV7-2 and TRBJ1-5, with D possibly matching TRBD1 (6 bases). There are 16 residues in the CDR3. The germline CDR1 and CDR2 sequences are SGHTA and FQGNSA. Between the trimmed V and J ends, which lost 2 bases and 2 bases, there was a span of 13 bases. Written as DNA, the CDR3 is TGTGCCAGCAGCTTATGGTCAGGGGCTGGCAATCAGCCCCAGCATTTT. Amino acids: CASSLWSGAGNQPQHF.

There are many counts of this clonotype. The V call is TRBV28, the J call TRBJ2-3, with a weak D call TRBD1 (6 bases). CDR1 and CDR2 (germline): MDHEN, SYDVKM. The CDR3 sequence is 15 residues long. Trimming left V 3 bases short and J 2 bases short, with 12 bases between. The CDR3: CASSLDSHLTDTQYF. The CDR3 region has the DNA TGTGCCAGCAGTTTGGACAGCCACCTCACAGATACGCAGTATTTT.

Ten or more counts support this clonotype. V usage is TRBV7-2 and J usage is TRBJ1-1; 7 bases match TRBD1. The CDR3 contains 15 residues. The germline V gene encodes CDR1 SGHTA and CDR2 FQGNSA. V shed 1 base and J 5 bases; nucleotides not matched to a gene: 7. The CDR3 spells CASSLGGGGRTEAFF. For the CDR3, the DNA is TGTGCCAGCAGCTTAGGGGGAGGGGGCAGGACTGAAGCTTTCTTT. The full variable domain, with the rest looked up from reference TRBV7-2 and TRBJ1-1, is GAGVSQSPSNKVTEKGKDVELRCDPISGHTALYWYRQSLGQGLEFLIYFQGNSAPDKSGLPSDRFSAERTGGSVSTLTIQRTQQEDSAVYLCASSLGGGGRTEAFFGQGTRLTVV.

Ten or more counts support this clonotype. This sequence joins TRBV7-3 and TRBJ2-3; D is undetermined. The CDR3 has 16 amino acids. The germline V gene has CDR1 SGHTA and CDR2 FQGTGA. V was pared by 5 bases and J by 2 bases, with 17 bases between. CDR3: CASSDTVTHITDTQYF. For the CDR3, the DNA is TGTGCCAGCAGCGACACAGTCACCCACATCACAGATACGCAGTATTTT.

This clonotype occurred a few times. The chain employs TRBV4-3 and TRBJ2-1; D gene ambiguous. V dropped 6 bases and J dropped 2 bases, with 14 bases sitting between them. The CDR3 spans 15 residues. Per the germline V gene, CDR1 is LGHNA and CDR2 is YSLEER. CDR3 nucleotide sequence: TGCGCCAGCAGACTAACAACTCAGACCTACAATGAGCAGTTCTTC. This gives the protein CASRLTTQTYNEQFF.